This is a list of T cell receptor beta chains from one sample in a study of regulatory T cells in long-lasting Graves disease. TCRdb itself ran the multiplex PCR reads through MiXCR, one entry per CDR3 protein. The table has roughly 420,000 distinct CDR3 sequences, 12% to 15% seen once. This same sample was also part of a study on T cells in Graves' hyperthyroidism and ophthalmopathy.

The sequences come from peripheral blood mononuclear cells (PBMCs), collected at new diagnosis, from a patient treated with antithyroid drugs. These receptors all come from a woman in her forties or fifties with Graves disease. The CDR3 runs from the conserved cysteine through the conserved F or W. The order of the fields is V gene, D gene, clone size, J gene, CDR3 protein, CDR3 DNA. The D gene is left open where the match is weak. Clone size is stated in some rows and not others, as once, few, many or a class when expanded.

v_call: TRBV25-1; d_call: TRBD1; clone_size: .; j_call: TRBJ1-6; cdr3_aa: CASSEDYRGANSPLHF; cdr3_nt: TGTGCCAGCAGTGAGGACTACAGGGGCGCAAATTCACCCCTCCACTTT
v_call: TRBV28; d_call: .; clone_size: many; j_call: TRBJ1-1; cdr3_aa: CASSFPRGPEAFF; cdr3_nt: TGTGCCAGCAGTTTCCCTCGAGGGCCCGAAGCTTTCTTT
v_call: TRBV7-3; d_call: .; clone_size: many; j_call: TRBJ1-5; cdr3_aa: CASSLSQLQPQHF; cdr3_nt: TGTGCCAGCAGCCTCTCACAGCTTCAGCCCCAGCATTTT
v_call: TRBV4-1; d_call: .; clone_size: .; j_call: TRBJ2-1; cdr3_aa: CASSLPRSGGSSYNEQFF; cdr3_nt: TGCGCCAGCAGCCTTCCCAGGAGCGGTGGAAGCTCCTACAATGAGCAGTTCTTC
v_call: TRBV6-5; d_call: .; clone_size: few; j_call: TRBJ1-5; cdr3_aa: CPKQLIWYSNQPQHF; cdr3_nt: TGCCCCAAGCAGTTAATTTGGTATAGCAATCAGCCCCAGCATTTT
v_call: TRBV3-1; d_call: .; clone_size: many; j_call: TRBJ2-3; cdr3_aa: CASSQDVAADTQYF; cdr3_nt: TGTGCCAGCAGCCAAGACGTCGCGGCAGATACGCAGTATTTT
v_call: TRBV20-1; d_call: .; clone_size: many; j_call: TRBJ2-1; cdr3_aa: CSARDLSRWGNEQFF; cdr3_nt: TGCAGTGCTAGAGATCTGTCTAGGTGGGGTAATGAGCAGTTCTTC
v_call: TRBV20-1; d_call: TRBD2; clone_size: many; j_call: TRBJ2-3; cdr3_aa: CSARRGLGLTDTQYF; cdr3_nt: TGCAGTGCTAGGAGAGGACTAGGGCTTACAGATACGCAGTATTTT
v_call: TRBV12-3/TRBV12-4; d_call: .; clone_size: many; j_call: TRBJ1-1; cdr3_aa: CASSWVGNTEAFF; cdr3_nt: TGTGCCAGCAGTTGGGTGGGGAACACTGAAGCTTTCTTT
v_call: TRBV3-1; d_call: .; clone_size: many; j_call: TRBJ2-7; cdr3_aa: CASSQDLRNSYEQYF; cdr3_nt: TGTGCCAGCAGCCAAGATTTGCGGAACTCCTACGAGCAGTACTTC
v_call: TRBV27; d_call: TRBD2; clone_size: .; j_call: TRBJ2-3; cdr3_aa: CASSPKGGSTDTQYF; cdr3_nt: TGTGCCAGCAGCCCGAAGGGAGGGAGCACAGATACGCAGTATTTT
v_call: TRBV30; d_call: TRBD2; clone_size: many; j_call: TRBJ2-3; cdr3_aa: CAWSGLAGEGGTQYF; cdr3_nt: TGTGCCTGGAGTGGACTAGCGGGGGAAGGTGGTACGCAGTATTTT
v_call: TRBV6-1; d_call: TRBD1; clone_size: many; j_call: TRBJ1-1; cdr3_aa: CATSSSGQLNTEAFF; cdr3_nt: TGTGCCACCTCCAGCTCGGGACAGCTGAACACTGAAGCTTTCTTT
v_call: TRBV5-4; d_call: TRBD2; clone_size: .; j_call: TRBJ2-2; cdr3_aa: CASRVGLAGGNTGELFF; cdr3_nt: TGTGCCAGCAGAGTTGGACTAGCGGGGGGGAACACCGGGGAGCTGTTTTTT
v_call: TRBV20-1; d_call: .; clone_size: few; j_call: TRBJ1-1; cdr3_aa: CSASSVKNTEAFF; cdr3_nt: TGCAGTGCTAGTTCAGTAAAGAACACTGAAGCTTTCTTT
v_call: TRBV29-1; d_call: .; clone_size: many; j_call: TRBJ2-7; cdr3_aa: CSVAGSSYEQYF; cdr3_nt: TGCAGCGTTGCCGGGAGCTCCTACGAGCAGTACTTC
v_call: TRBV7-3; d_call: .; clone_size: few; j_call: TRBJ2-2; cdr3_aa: CASSLTRDHTGELFF; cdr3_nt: TGTGCCAGCAGCTTAACCAGGGATCACACCGGGGAGCTGTTTTTT
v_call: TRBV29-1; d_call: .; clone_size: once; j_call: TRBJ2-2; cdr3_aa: CSVEEAGDLTGELFF; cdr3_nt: TGCAGCGTTGAAGAAGCTGGAGATTTAACCGGGGAGCTGTTTTTT
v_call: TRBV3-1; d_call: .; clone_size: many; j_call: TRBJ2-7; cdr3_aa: CASSQGMGQGYEQYF; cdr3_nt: TGTGCCAGCAGCCAAGGAATGGGACAAGGCTACGAGCAGTACTTC
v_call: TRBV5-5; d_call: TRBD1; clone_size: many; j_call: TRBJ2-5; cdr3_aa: CASSGTGGVGQETQYF; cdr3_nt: TGTGCCAGCAGCGGGACAGGGGGCGTGGGGCAAGAGACCCAGTACTTC
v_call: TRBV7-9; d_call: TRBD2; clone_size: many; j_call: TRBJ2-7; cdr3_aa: CASSSSGRTTYEQYF; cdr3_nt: TGTGCCAGCAGCTCTAGCGGGAGGACCACCTACGAGCAGTACTTC
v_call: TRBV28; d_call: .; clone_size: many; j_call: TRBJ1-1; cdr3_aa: CASSPGDPNTEAFF; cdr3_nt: TGTGCCAGCAGTCCAGGGGACCCGAACACTGAAGCTTTCTTT
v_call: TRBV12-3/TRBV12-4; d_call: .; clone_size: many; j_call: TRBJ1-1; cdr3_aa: CASSGRRGNTEAFF; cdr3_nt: TGTGCCAGCAGCGGACGTCGTGGAAACACTGAAGCTTTCTTT
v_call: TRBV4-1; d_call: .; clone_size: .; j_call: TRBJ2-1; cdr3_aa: CASSLLTPSSYNEQFF; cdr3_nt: TGCGCCAGCAGCCTCCTAACACCGAGCTCCTACAATGAGCAGTTCTTC
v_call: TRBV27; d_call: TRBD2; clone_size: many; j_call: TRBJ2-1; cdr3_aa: CASSNSGRAYNEQFF; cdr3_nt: TGTGCCAGCAGCAATAGCGGGAGGGCCTACAATGAGCAGTTCTTC
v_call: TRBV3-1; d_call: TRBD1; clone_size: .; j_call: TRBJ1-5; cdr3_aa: CASSPGQGARGQPQHF; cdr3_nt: TGTGCCAGCAGCCCGGGACAGGGGGCGCGAGGTCAGCCCCAGCATTTT